The T cell receptor beta chain described here comes from a study of shared clonotypes between healthy human individuals. The deep-level immunoSEQ assay was used. Data came from immunoSEQ multiplex PCR; TCRdb stores just in-frame clones and leaves some out. Among 2 million to 2.5 million clones listed, roughly 96% were seen once. This CDR3 contains 16 residues. V dropped 4 bases and J dropped 6; count of bases not matched to a gene: 10. The V gene's germline CDR1 is SGHTA and CDR2 FQGNSA. Splitting the CD4+ cells yielded a CD45RA+ naive subset and a CD45RA-negative memory subset. Broader study findings: Shared clonotypes: about 4.6% naive CD4, approximately 3.4% naive CD8, 2.3% memory CD4, around 0.4% memory CD8.

Regarding this clone: Its matching antigen is unknown.

The chain recombines TRBV7-2 with TRBJ2-1, with 9 positions matching TRBD1. The receptor was isolated from a man aged 18 to 35 in good health. The sequenced material came from naive CD4+ T cells sorted from blood. Described subset: CD45RA+ positively selected. The CDR3 DNA follows: TGTGCCAGCAGCTCCGCAGGGACAGGGATCGGCAATGAGCAGTTCTTC. Amino acids: CASSSAGTGIGNEQFF.